Listed below are T cell receptor beta chains from one sample, sequenced in a study of lymphopenia after photon versus proton radiotherapy. The table came from immunoSEQ multiplex PCR; TCRdb's copy has only in-frame clones and leaves some out. This sample carries some 26,000 clones, less than 90% of them seen once, and the ten largest clones take approximately 4%. The specimen was peripheral blood, collected from a patient treated with photon-based radiotherapy. Receptors were obtained from a woman in her forties or fifties with pancreatic cancer. Each CDR3 is given with its conserved first and last residue. Each record gives: clone size, V gene, J gene, D gene, CDR3 protein, CDR3 DNA. D genes are given only for firm matches. A row's size may be missing; if present it is once, few, many or a size class.

>.|TRBV18|TRBJ2-2|.
CASSPRPRYTGELFF
TGTGCCAGCTCACCTCGTCCCAGGTACACCGGGGAGCTGTTTTTT
>.|TRBV9|TRBJ2-7|.
CASSGGGGGYEQYF
TGTGCCAGCAGCGGGGGCGGGGGCGGATACGAGCAGTACTTC
>.|TRBV28|TRBJ1-5|.
CASSLRGFNQPQHF
TGTGCCAGCAGTTTACGAGGGTTTAATCAGCCCCAGCATTTT
>.|TRBV19|TRBJ2-1|TRBD1
CASSPRTGGSPINEQFF
TGTGCCAGTAGTCCCCGGACAGGGGGCTCTCCAATCAATGAGCAGTTCTTC
>.|TRBV27|TRBJ2-2|.
CASRTGGEASGELFF
TGTGCCAGCAGAACAGGAGGGGAGGCGTCCGGGGAGCTGTTTTTT
>.|TRBV29-1|TRBJ2-1|TRBD1
CSVERQGRREQFF
TGCAGCGTTGAACGACAGGGAAGGCGGGAGCAGTTCTTC
>.|TRBV19|TRBJ1-5|.
CASNIRDISNQPQHF
TGTGCCAGTAACATCCGGGATATCAGCAATCAGCCCCAGCATTTT
>.|TRBV5-4|TRBJ2-7|TRBD1
CASSSDRVIGYEQYF
TGTGCCAGCAGCTCCGACAGGGTTATCGGCTACGAGCAGTACTTC
>.|TRBV28|TRBJ2-1|TRBD2
CASRVAGVATYNEQFF
TGTGCCAGCAGGGTAGCGGGAGTAGCGACCTACAATGAGCAGTTCTTC
>.|TRBV6-4|TRBJ1-5|.
CASSDRTSNQPQHF
TGTGCCAGCAGTGACAGGACAAGCAATCAGCCCCAGCATTTT
>.|TRBV7-2|TRBJ1-5|.
CASSRTTDQPQHF
TGTGCCAGCAGCCGGACAACCGATCAGCCCCAGCATTTT
>.|TRBV30|TRBJ2-2|.
CAWTGDMVTTTGELFF
TGTGCCTGGACTGGGGACATGGTGACGACAACCGGGGAGCTGTTTTTT
>.|TRBV28|TRBJ2-3|TRBD2
CASSPAGRGASTDTQYF
TGTGCCAGCAGTCCAGCGGGGAGAGGGGCTAGCACAGATACGCAGTATTTT
>.|TRBV15|TRBJ1-2|.
CATSSFGPLISPNYGYTF
TGTGCCACCAGCAGTTTCGGGCCGTTAATCTCACCGAACTATGGCTACACCTTC
>once|TRBV4-1|TRBJ1-5|TRBD1
CASSLDRGTDSNQPQHF
TGCGCCAGCAGCCTCGACCGAGGGACAGATAGCAATCAGCCCCAGCATTTT
>.|TRBV4-2|TRBJ2-7|TRBD2
CASSNPSGSYEQYF
TGTGCCAGCAGCAACCCTAGCGGGAGCTACGAGCAGTACTTC
>.|TRBV19|TRBJ2-1|TRBD1
CASFQQGAKEGEQFF
TGTGCCAGTTTCCAACAGGGGGCGAAAGAGGGTGAGCAGTTCTTC
>.|TRBV12-5|TRBJ1-2|.
CASGLTTPGFEYGYTF
TGTGCTAGTGGTTTGACAACCCCAGGGTTTGAATATGGCTACACCTTC
>once|TRBV7-8|TRBJ2-2|.
CASSFGGDTGELFF
TGTGCCAGCAGCTTTGGCGGAGACACCGGGGAGCTGTTTTTT
>.|TRBV9|TRBJ1-5|TRBD1
CASSGGTDSNQPQHF
TGTGCCAGCAGCGGGGGGACAGATAGCAATCAGCCCCAGCATTTT
>once|TRBV10-3|TRBJ2-3|.
CAISEGVSTDTQYF
TGTGCCATCAGTGAGGGGGTCAGCACAGATACGCAGTATTTT
>.|TRBV29-1|TRBJ2-1|TRBD2
CSVGGTSGIGSYNEQFF
TGCAGCGTTGGAGGGACTAGCGGGATAGGGTCCTACAATGAGCAGTTCTTC
>.|TRBV7-2|TRBJ2-1|.
CASSPGGQRLAMPYNEQFF
TGTGCCAGCAGCCCCGGGGGACAGCGACTAGCGATGCCCTACAATGAGCAGTTCTTC
>once|TRBV7-9|TRBJ2-5|.
CASSLARIQETQYF
TGTGCCAGCAGCTTAGCACGGATACAAGAGACCCAGTACTTC
>.|TRBV11-2|TRBJ2-1|.
CASSRNPIISNEQFF
TGTGCCAGCAGCCGTAACCCAATTATATCCAATGAGCAGTTCTTC
>.|TRBV6-1|TRBJ2-5|.
CASSDPPFFETQYF
TGTGCCAGCAGTGATCCCCCCTTCTTCGAGACCCAGTACTTC
>.|TRBV9|TRBJ2-3|.
CASSESPSDTQYF
TGTGCCAGCAGCGAGAGCCCCAGCGATACGCAGTATTTT
>.|TRBV5-6|TRBJ2-7|.
CASSLVGRRATYEQYF
TGTGCCAGCAGCTTGGTCGGTAGGAGGGCGACCTACGAGCAGTACTTC
>.|TRBV30|TRBJ1-2|.
CAWSVGGVVNYGYTF
TGTGCCTGGAGTGTCGGCGGAGTAGTTAACTATGGCTACACCTTC
>few|TRBV13|TRBJ2-7|TRBD2
CASSSGLAAGEQYF
TGTGCCAGCAGCTCGGGACTAGCGGCAGGCGAGCAGTACTTC
>.|TRBV14|TRBJ1-1|TRBD1
CASRGTGLRNTEAFF
TGTGCCAGCAGAGGGACAGGGCTTCGGAACACTGAAGCTTTCTTT
>.|TRBV7-2|TRBJ2-1|.
CASSLAVSRIPYNEQFF
TGTGCCAGCAGCTTAGCCGTTTCTAGGATCCCCTACAATGAGCAGTTCTTC
>.|TRBV2|TRBJ1-4|.
CASSEESGINEKLFF
TGTGCCAGCAGTGAGGAGTCGGGGATTAATGAAAAACTGTTTTTT
>.|TRBV6-5|TRBJ1-1|.
CASSYSQGGNTEAFF
TGTGCCAGCAGTTACAGCCAGGGAGGCAACACTGAAGCTTTCTTT
>.|TRBV4-3|TRBJ1-1|.
CASSQEYRMNTEAFF
TGCGCCAGCAGCCAAGAATACAGGATGAACACTGAAGCTTTCTTT
>.|TRBV6-4|TRBJ2-1|TRBD2
CASSVTTSGNNEQFF
TGTGCCAGCAGTGTCACGACTAGCGGGAACAATGAGCAGTTCTTC
>once|TRBV9|TRBJ2-1|.
CASSVDGTYNEQFF
TGTGCCAGCAGCGTCGACGGTACCTACAATGAGCAGTTCTTC
>.|TRBV6-5|TRBJ2-7|.
CASSPEGYGPYEQYF
TGTGCCAGCAGCCCGGAGGGTTACGGTCCCTACGAGCAGTACTTC
>.|TRBV19|TRBJ1-1|.
CASSIAKGSSEAFF
TGTGCCAGTAGTATAGCCAAAGGGAGTAGTGAAGCTTTCTTT
>.|TRBV30|TRBJ1-1|.
CAWSSTGLGEAFF
TGTGCCTGGAGTTCTACAGGGCTTGGTGAAGCTTTCTTT
>.|TRBV29-1|TRBJ2-7|TRBD1
CSVAGTASYEQYF
TGCAGCGTTGCCGGGACAGCCTCCTACGAGCAGTACTTC
>.|TRBV28|TRBJ1-5|.
CASSFTSRGYSNQPQHF
TGTGCCAGCAGTTTTACATCGAGGGGGTATAGCAATCAGCCCCAGCATTTT
>.|TRBV11-2|TRBJ1-5|.
CASSLHQGNQPQHF
TGTGCCAGCAGCTTACATCAGGGGAATCAGCCCCAGCATTTT
>.|TRBV7-2|TRBJ2-3|TRBD2
CASSPGLPGLAAFTDTQYF
TGTGCCAGCAGCCCTGGACTCCCGGGACTAGCAGCTTTCACAGATACGCAGTATTTT
>few|TRBV10-2|TRBJ1-2|.
CASRSATGPFGGYTF
TGCGCCAGCAGGAGCGCTACGGGACCGTTTGGAGGCTACACCTTC
>.|TRBV5-1|TRBJ2-2|.
CASSTGQRNTGELFF
TGCGCCAGCAGCACTGGACAGAGGAACACCGGGGAGCTGTTTTTT
>.|TRBV5-6|TRBJ2-1|.
CASSLGDNEQFF
TGTGCCAGCAGCTTGGGAGACAATGAGCAGTTCTTC
>.|TRBV27|TRBJ1-5|TRBD1
CASRRQGTNQPQHF
TGTGCCAGCAGGAGACAGGGAACTAATCAGCCCCAGCATTTT
>.|TRBV29-1|TRBJ1-2|.
CSSGASTSSGYTF
TGCAGCTCGGGGGCCTCAACCTCCAGCGGCTACACCTTC
>medium-sized|TRBV2|TRBJ2-2|TRBD1
CAGRQGGTGELFF
TGTGCCGGGAGACAGGGTGGGACCGGGGAGCTGTTTTTT
>.|TRBV7-2|TRBJ2-1|.
CASSLIFNEQFF
TGTGCCAGCAGCTTAATCTTCAATGAGCAGTTCTTC
>few|TRBV27|TRBJ1-5|TRBD1
CASSLGGQGSQPQHF
TGTGCCAGCAGTTTGGGGGGACAGGGAAGTCAGCCCCAGCATTTT
>.|TRBV5-6|TRBJ2-5|.
CASSRTETQYF
TGTGCCAGCAGCCGGACGGAGACCCAGTACTTC
>.|TRBV6-6|TRBJ2-7|TRBD2
CASRASTSGSRAEQYF
TGTGCCAGCAGGGCTTCCACTAGCGGGAGTCGGGCCGAGCAGTACTTC